This record covers a single TCR beta chain. This sample is part of a study of blood T cell repertoires in COVID-19. CDR3 length: 15 amino acids. Germline V lookup: CDR1 SGHNT, CDR2 YYREEE (reference sequence). After removal of 5 bases from V and 1 base from J, the junction contained 8 bases not matched to a gene. In the original processing: Nucleated cell counts were estimated from reference gene primer amplification. TCRdb's copy holds only in-frame clones and misses some; the assay was immunoSEQ multiplex PCR. The V and J calls and clone size come from that table; D and trimming were worked out from the DNA. In the table there are roughly 230,000 clones, roughly 80% of which are singletons.

The material sequenced was peripheral blood. This receptor was taken from a woman at least 80 years old with acute or convalescent COVID-19. The V and J genes are TRBV5-4 and TRBJ1-1, with 7 positions matching TRBD1. The CDR3 nucleotides read TGTGCCAGCAGGCAACGGACAGGCGAGAACACTGAAGCTTTCTTT. It specifies CASRQRTGENTEAFF.